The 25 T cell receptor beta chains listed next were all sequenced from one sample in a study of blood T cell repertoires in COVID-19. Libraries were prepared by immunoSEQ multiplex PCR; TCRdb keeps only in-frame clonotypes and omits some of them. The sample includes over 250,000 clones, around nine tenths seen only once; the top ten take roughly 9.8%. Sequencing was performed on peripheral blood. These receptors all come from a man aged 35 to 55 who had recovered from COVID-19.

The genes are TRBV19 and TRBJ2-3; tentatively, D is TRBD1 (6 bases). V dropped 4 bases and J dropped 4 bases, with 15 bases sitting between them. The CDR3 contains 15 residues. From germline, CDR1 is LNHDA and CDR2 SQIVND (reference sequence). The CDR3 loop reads CASSTSRGPPDTQYF. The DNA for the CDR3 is TGTGCCAGTAGTACCTCCAGGGGACCACCAGATACGCAGTATTTT.

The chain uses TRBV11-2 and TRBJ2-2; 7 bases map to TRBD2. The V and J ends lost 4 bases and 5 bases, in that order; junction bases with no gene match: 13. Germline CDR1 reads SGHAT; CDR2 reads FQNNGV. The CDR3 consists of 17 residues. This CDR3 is CASSSVSAGVKTGELFF. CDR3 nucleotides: TGTGCCAGCAGCTCAGTGTCTGCGGGAGTAAAAACCGGGGAGCTGTTTTTT.

The CDR3 reads CASSIGGLDTQYF. CDR3 DNA: TGTGCCAGTAGTATAGGTGGCTTAGATACGCAGTATTTT. The rearrangement uses TRBV19 and TRBJ2-3; D gene uncertain. Germline CDR1 is LNHDA and CDR2 is SQIVND (reference sequence). The CDR3 sequence is 13 residues long. V lost 1 base to trimming and J lost 5 bases, with 7 bases between them.

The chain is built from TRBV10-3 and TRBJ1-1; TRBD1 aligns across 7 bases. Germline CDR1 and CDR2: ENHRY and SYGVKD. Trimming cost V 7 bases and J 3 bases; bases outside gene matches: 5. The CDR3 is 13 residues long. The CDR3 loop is CAIKGQGDTEAFF. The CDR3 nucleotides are TGTGCCATCAAAGGGCAGGGGGACACTGAAGCTTTCTTT.

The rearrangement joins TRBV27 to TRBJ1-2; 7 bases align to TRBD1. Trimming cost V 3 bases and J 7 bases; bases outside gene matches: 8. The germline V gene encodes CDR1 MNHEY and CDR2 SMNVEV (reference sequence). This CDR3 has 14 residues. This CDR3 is CASSFNRGEGGYTF. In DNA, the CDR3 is TGTGCCAGCAGTTTTAACAGGGGTGAAGGTGGCTACACCTTC.

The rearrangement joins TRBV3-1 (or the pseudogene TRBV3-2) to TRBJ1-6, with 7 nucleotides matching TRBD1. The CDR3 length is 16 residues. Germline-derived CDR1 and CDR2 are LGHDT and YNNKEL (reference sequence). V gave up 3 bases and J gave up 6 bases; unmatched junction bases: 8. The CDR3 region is CASSHQYRGPNSPLHF. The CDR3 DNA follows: TGTGCCAGCAGCCACCAATACAGGGGTCCTAATTCACCCCTCCACTTT.

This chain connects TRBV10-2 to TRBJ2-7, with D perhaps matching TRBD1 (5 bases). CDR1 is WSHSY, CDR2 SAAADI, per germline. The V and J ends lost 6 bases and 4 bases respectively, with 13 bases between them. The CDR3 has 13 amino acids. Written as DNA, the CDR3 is TGCGCCAGCAGCCTATTAACAGGTTACGAGCAGTACTTC. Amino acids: CASSLLTGYEQYF.

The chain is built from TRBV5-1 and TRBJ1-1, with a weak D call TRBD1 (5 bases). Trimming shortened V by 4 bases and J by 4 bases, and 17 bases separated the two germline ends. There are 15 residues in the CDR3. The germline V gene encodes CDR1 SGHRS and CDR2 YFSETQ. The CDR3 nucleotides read TGCGCCAGCAGCCCCCGGGGGGGGGAGAGCACTGAAGCTTTCTTT. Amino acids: CASSPRGGESTEAFF.

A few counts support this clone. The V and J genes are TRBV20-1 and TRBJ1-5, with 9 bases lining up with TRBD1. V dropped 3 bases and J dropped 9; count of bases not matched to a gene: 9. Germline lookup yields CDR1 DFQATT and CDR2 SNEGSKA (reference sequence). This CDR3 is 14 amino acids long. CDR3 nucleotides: TGCAGTGCTAGTAACAGGGGGCCCGGGTGGCCCCAGCATTTT. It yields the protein CSASNRGPGWPQHF.

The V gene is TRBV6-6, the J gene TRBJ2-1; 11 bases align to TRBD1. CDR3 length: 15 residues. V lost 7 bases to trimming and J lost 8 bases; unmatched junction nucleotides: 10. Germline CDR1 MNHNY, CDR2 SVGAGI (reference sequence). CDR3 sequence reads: CASTRPGQGVYEQFF. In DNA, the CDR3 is TGTGCCAGCACCAGACCGGGACAGGGGGTCTATGAGCAGTTCTTC.

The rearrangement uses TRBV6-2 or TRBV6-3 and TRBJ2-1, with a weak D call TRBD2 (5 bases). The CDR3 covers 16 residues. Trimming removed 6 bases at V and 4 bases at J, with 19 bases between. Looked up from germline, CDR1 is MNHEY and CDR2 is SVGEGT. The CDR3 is CASSQPTRFSYNEQFF. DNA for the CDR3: TGTGCCAGCAGCCAACCTACTAGATTTTCATACAATGAGCAGTTCTTC.

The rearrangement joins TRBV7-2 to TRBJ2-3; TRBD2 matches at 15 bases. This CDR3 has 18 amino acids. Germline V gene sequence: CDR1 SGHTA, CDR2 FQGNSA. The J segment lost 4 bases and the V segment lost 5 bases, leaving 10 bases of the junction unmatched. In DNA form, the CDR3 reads TGTGCCAGCAGCCCCCACACAAGGACTAGCGGGAGGGCAGATACGCAGTATTTT. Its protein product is CASSPHTRTSGRADTQYF.

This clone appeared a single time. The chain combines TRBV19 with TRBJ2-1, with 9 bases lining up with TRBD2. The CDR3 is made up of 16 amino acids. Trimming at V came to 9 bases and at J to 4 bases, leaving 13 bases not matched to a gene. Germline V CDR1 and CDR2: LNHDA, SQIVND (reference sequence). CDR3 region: CASFHGRGGQYNEQFF. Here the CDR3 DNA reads TGTGCCAGCTTTCATGGGCGGGGGGGCCAGTACAATGAGCAGTTCTTC.

The CDR3: CASSWGGTQYF. CDR3 sequence (DNA): TGTGCCAGCAGTTGGGGCGGGACCCAGTACTTC. The chain recombines TRBV27 with TRBJ2-5; maybe TRBD1 (5 bases). V was clipped by 4 bases and J by 7 bases, with 7 bases between them. The CDR3 consists of 11 residues. The germline gives CDR1 MNHEY, CDR2 SMNVEV (reference sequence).

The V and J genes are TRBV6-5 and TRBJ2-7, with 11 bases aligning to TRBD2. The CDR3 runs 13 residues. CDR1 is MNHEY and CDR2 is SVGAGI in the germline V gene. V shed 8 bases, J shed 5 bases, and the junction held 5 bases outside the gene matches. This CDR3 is CASAGTSGHEQYF. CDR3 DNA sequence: TGTGCCAGCGCAGGGACTAGCGGCCACGAGCAGTACTTC.

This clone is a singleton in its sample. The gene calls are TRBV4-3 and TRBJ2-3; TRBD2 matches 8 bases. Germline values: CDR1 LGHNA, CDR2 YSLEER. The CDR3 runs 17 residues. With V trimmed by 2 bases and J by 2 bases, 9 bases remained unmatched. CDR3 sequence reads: CASSQSVGTRDTDTQYF. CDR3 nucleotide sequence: TGCGCCAGCAGCCAATCTGTGGGGACTAGGGACACAGATACGCAGTATTTT.

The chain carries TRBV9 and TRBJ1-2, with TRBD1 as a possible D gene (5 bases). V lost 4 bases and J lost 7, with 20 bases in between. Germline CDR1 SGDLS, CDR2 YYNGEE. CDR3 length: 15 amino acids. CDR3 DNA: TGTGCCAGCAGCCCGTCTGGGTCGTCAGGGTTTGGCTACACCTTC. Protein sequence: CASSPSGSSGFGYTF.

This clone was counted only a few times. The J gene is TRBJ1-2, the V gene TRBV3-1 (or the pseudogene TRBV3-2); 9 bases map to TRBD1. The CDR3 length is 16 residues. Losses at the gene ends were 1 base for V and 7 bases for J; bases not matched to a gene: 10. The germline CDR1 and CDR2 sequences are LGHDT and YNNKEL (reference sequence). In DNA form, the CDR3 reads TGTGCCAGCAGCCAAGGGCTCCGGGACAGGGTGTTTGGCTACACCTTC. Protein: CASSQGLRDRVFGYTF.

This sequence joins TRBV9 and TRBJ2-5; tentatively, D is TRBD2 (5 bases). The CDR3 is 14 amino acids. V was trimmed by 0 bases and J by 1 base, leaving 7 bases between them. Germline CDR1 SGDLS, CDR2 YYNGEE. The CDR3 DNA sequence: TGTGCCAGCAGCGTAGCGGGAACCCAAGAGACCCAGTACTTC. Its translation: CASSVAGTQETQYF.

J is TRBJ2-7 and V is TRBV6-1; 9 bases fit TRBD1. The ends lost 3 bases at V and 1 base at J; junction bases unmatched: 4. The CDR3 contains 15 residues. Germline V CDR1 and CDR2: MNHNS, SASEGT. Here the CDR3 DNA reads TGTGCCAGCAGTGACCGGGACAGGGCTTCCTACGAGCAGTACTTC. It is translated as CASSDRDRASYEQYF.

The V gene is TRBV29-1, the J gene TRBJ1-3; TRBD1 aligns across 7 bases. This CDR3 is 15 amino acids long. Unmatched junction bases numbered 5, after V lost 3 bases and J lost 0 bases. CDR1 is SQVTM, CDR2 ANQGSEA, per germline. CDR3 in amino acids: CSVDRGSSSGNTIYF. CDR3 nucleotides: TGCAGCGTTGACAGGGGGAGTAGCTCTGGAAACACCATATATTTT.

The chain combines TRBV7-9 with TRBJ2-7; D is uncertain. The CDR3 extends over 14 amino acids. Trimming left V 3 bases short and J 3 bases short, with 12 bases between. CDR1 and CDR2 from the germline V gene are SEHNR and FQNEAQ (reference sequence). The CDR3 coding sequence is TGTGCCAGCAGCTTGACCGACCTAGACTACGAGCAGTACTTC. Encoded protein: CASSLTDLDYEQYF.

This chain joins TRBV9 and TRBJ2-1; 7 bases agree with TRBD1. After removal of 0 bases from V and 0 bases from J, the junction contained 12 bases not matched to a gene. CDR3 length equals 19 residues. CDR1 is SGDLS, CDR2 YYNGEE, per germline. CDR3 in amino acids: CASSVGGRPGTDSYNEQFF. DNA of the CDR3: TGTGCCAGCAGCGTAGGTGGACGACCGGGGACAGACTCCTACAATGAGCAGTTCTTC.

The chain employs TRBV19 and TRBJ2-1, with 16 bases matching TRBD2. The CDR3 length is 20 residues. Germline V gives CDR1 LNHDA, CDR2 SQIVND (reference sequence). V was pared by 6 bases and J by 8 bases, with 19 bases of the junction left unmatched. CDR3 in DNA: TGTGCCAGTAGCCCTTTTCCCGGGACTAGCGGGGGGGGAGTCGGTTATGAGCAGTTCTTC. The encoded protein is CASSPFPGTSGGGVGYEQFF.

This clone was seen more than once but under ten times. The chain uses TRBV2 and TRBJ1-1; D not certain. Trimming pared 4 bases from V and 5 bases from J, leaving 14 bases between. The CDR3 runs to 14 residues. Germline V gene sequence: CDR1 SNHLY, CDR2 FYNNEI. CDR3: CASSVGNRGTEAFF. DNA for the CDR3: TGTGCCAGCAGTGTAGGCAACCGAGGGACTGAAGCTTTCTTT.